These 5 T cell receptor beta chains share one sample of origin, sequenced in a study of CD8 T cells in Susac syndrome (dated by TCRdb to about 2019). The library was obtained by the immunoSEQ multiplex PCR assay. RNA was extracted using the RNeasy kit, and roughly 0.5 to 1 microgram was reverse transcribed with random hexamers. TCRdb redid the processing of the public reads, applying fastp at Q25 and MiXCR, and retained in-frame beta chains. Here each entry gathers all rows of one CDR3 protein and keeps the most common genes and DNA. The table for this sample lists 95,000 to 150,000 distinct CDR3 sequences; 96% of them were counted only once. The ten largest account for approximately 0.15% of the sample. The sequenced sample was CD4+ T cells from PBMCs. Every receptor here comes from a human donor with Susac syndrome.

This clonotype was picked up a small number of times. The rearrangement joins TRBV4-3 to TRBJ1-2, with 7 positions matching TRBD1. CDR3 length: 13 residues. Germline V gene sequence: CDR1 LGHNA, CDR2 YSLEER. V dropped 3 bases and J dropped 6; count of bases not matched to a gene: 4. The CDR3 DNA reads as TGCGCCAGCAGCCACCTTGGGACAGATGGCTACACCTTC. Translating gives CASSHLGTDGYTF.

The chain links TRBV20-1 to TRBJ2-7; 11 nucleotides line up with TRBD2. V shed 6 bases, J shed 7 bases, and the junction held 11 bases outside the gene matches. The CDR3 is 14 amino acids. Germline CDR1 reads DFQATT; CDR2 reads SNEGSKA (reference sequence). The CDR3 DNA reads as TGCAGTGCACCACTAGCGGGAGTGGTCGGGGAGCAGTACTTC. This gives the protein CSAPLAGVVGEQYF.

The V and J genes are TRBV20-1 and TRBJ2-5; 8 nucleotides match TRBD2. Unmatched junction bases numbered 11, after V lost 6 bases and J lost 5 bases. The CDR3 contains 14 residues. Per the germline V gene, CDR1 is DFQATT and CDR2 is SNEGSKA (reference sequence). The CDR3 is CSASGSGNVETQYF. As DNA, the CDR3 is TGCAGTGCCTCGGGTAGCGGGAATGTTGAGACCCAGTACTTC.

The rearrangement uses TRBV30 and TRBJ2-3, with 9 bases aligning to TRBD1. From germline, CDR1 is GTSNPN and CDR2 SVGIG (reference sequence). Losses at the gene ends were 2 bases for V and 6 bases for J; bases not matched to a gene: 12. The CDR3 totals 16 residues. The CDR3 protein is CAWSRPGQGGGDTQYF. The CDR3 nucleotides are TGTGCCTGGAGTCGCCCGGGACAGGGAGGAGGGGATACGCAGTATTTT.

The chain links TRBV2 to TRBJ1-5, with 9 nucleotides matching TRBD1. CDR1 is SNHLY, CDR2 FYNNEI, per germline. CDR3 length: 19 amino acids. V shed 4 bases, J shed 3 bases, and the junction held 16 bases outside the gene matches. CDR3 sequence: CASSGSGQGRADINQPQHF. CDR3 nucleotide sequence: TGTGCCAGCAGTGGGAGTGGACAGGGGAGAGCCGACATCAATCAGCCCCAGCATTTT.